Listed here is a single T cell receptor beta chain. Using unique molecular identifiers, the investigators prepared the TCRbeta library. TCRdb re-derived calls from the PCR reads in MiXCR, one entry per CDR3 protein. The sample includes around 580,000 distinct CDR3 sequences, roughly a quarter seen only once; the top ten take 36%. This specimen comes from a study of T-cell reconstitution after alpha-beta-depleted transplantation in children. Trimming removed 1 base from V and 4 bases from J, with 8 bases in between. From germline, CDR1 is DFQATT and CDR2 SNEGSKA (reference sequence). The CDR3 covers 13 residues.

The chain recombines TRBV20-1 with TRBJ2-1, with D unresolved. The TCR sequence derives from a boy in the first two years of life with Wiskott-Aldrich syndrome, due to receive a stem cell transplant. The sequencing here drew on PBMCs, taken before TCRalphabeta/CD19-depleted stem cell transplant. The CDR3 DNA sequence: TGCAGTGCTAGAGGGTTCGGGTACAATGAGCAGTTCTTC. Its translation is CSARGFGYNEQFF.